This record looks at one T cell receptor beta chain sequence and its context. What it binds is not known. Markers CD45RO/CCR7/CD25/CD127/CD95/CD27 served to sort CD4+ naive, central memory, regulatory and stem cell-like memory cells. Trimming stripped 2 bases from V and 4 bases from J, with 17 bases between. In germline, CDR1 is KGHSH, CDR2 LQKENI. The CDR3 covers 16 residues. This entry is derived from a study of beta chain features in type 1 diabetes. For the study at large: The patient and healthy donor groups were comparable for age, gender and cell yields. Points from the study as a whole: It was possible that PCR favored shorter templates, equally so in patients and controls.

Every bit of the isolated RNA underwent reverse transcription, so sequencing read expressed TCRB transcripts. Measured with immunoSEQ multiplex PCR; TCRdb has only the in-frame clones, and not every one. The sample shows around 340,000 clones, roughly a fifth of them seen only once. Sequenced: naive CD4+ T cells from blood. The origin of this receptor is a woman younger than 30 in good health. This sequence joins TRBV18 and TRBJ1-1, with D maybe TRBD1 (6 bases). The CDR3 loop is CASSPMVQGTSTEAFF. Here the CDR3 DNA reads TGTGCCAGCTCACCAATGGTTCAGGGGACGTCCACTGAAGCTTTCTTT.